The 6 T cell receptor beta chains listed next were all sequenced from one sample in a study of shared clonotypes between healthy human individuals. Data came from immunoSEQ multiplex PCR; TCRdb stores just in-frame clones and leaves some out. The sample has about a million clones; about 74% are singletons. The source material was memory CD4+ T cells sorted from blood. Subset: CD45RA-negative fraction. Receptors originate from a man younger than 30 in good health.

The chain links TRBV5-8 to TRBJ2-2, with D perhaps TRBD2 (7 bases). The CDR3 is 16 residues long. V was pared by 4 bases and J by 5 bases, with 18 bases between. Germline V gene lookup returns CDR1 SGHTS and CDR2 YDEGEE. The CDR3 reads CASSRPAGAGTGELFF. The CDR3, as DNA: TGTGCCAGCAGCCGGCCGGCGGGGGCGGGTACCGGGGAGCTGTTTTTT.

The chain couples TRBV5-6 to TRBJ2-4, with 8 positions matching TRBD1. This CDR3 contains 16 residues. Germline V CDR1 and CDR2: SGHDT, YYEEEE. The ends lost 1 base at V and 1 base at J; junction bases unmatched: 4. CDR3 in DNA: TGTGCCAGCAGCTTGAAACAGGGGGTGGCCAAAAACATTCAGTACTTC. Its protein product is CASSLKQGVAKNIQYF.

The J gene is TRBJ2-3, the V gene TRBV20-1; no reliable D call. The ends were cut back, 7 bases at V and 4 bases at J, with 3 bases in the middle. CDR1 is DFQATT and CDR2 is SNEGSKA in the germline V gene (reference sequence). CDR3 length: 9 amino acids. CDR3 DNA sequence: TGCAGTGTCCCAGATACGCAGTATTTT. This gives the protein CSVPDTQYF.

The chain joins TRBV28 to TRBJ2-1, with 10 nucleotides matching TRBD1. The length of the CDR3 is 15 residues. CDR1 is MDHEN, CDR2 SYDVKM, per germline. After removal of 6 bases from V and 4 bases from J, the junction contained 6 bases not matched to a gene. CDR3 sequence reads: CASRSGTGAYNEQFF. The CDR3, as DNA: TGTGCCAGCAGATCCGGGACAGGGGCGTACAATGAGCAGTTCTTC.

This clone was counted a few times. CDR3 in DNA: TGTGCCACCAGCAGAGTGGCAGGTCCCCAGCATTTT. This gives the protein CATSRVAGPQHF. The chain carries TRBV15 and TRBJ1-5, with unresolved D. The CDR3 has 12 amino acids. Per the germline V gene, CDR1 is LNHNV and CDR2 is YYDKDF (reference sequence). Between the trimmed V and J ends, which lost 1 base and 10 bases, there was a span of 8 bases.

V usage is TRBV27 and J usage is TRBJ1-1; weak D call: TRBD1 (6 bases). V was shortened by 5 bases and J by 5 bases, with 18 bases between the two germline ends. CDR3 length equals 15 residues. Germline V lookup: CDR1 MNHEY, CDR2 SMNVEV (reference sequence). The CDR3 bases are TGTGCCAGCAGTCGGGACATAGGGAAGTCTACTGAAGCTTTCTTT. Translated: CASSRDIGKSTEAFF.